This entry lists 16 T cell receptor beta chains sequenced from one sample in a study of T cells in localized non-small cell lung cancer. This table comes from immunoSEQ multiplex PCR, and its TCRdb copy is limited to in-frame clones, with some not included. The data hold about 14,000 clones, with roughly 87% observed a single time. The source was peripheral blood mononuclear cells, collected before any cancer treatment. These receptors all stem from a man between 40 and 75 years old with stage III lung adenocarcinoma.

This clone was seen only once. The V and J genes are TRBV28 and TRBJ2-1, with 9 bases lining up with TRBD1. The CDR3 has 15 amino acids. Germline CDR1 MDHEN, CDR2 SYDVKM. With V trimmed by 1 base and J by 10 bases, 8 bases remained unmatched. The CDR3 region has the DNA TGTGCCAGCAGTTTATCCGGGACAGGGTTCGGCGAGCAGTTCTTC. Encoded protein: CASSLSGTGFGEQFF.

V gene TRBV27 combines with J gene TRBJ1-2; 9 bases are a match to TRBD1. Germline CDR1 reads MNHEY; CDR2 reads SMNVEV (reference sequence). V shed 8 bases, J shed 7 bases, and the junction held 8 bases outside the gene matches. The CDR3 runs 13 residues. CDR3 bases: TGTGCCAGCGGTCCACAGGGGGCAAGTGGCTACACCTTC. It encodes CASGPQGASGYTF.

The chain couples TRBV9 to TRBJ2-2; 8 bases line up with TRBD2. The germline CDR1 and CDR2 sequences are SGDLS and YYNGEE. The CDR3 covers 15 residues. With V trimmed by 2 bases and J by 7 bases, 7 bases remained unmatched. CDR3 loop: CASSVEAGAHGELFF. CDR3 sequence (DNA): TGTGCCAGCAGCGTGGAAGCGGGAGCCCACGGGGAGCTGTTTTTT.

V usage is TRBV28 and J usage is TRBJ2-3; 9 positions match TRBD1. The V gene end was trimmed by 6 bases and the J gene end by 10 bases; junction bases not matched to a gene: 17. This CDR3 has 16 residues. From germline, CDR1 is MDHEN and CDR2 SYDVKM. The DNA of the CDR3 is TGTGCCAGCAGCGCCCCCCCGGGACAGGGTACGACTTCGCAGTATTTT. Its translation: CASSAPPGQGTTSQYF.

V and J are TRBV9 and TRBJ2-1; 13 bases map to TRBD2. The germline gives CDR1 SGDLS, CDR2 YYNGEE. V shed 0 bases and J 7 bases; nucleotides not matched to a gene: 1. This CDR3 contains 15 residues. The DNA of the CDR3 is TGTGCCAGCAGCGTAGGACTAGCGGGAGGTAATGAGCAGTTCTTC. It encodes CASSVGLAGGNEQFF. Full variable domain (missing parts from reference TRBV9 and TRBJ2-1): DSGVTQTPKHLITATGQRVTLRCSPRSGDLSVYWYQQSLDQGLQFLIQYYNGEERAKGNILERFSAQQFPDLHSELNLSSLELGDSALYFCASSVGLAGGNEQFFGPGTRLTVL.

This chain links TRBV11-2 with TRBJ2-2; 7 bases match TRBD1. Germline CDR1 reads SGHAT; CDR2 reads FQNNGV. The CDR3 runs to 15 residues. After removal of 1 base from V and 6 bases from J, the junction contained 5 bases not matched to a gene. The chain's CDR3 is CASSLVRQGAGELFF. CDR3 nucleotides: TGTGCCAGCAGCTTAGTTCGGCAGGGGGCCGGGGAGCTGTTTTTT.

The V gene is TRBV2, the J gene TRBJ2-7; perhaps TRBD2 as D (5 bases). The CDR3 length is 15 residues. V was pared by 2 bases and J by 0 bases, with 11 bases between. Looked up from germline, CDR1 is SNHLY and CDR2 is FYNNEI. The CDR3 bases are TGTGCCAGCAGTGAATTTACGGGAATCTCCTACGAGCAGTACTTC. Amino acid sequence: CASSEFTGISYEQYF.

This sequence joins TRBV5-1 and TRBJ2-1; TRBD2 matches 7 bases. The germline gives CDR1 SGHRS, CDR2 YFSETQ. V shed 2 bases, J shed 5 bases, and the junction held 7 bases outside the gene matches. The CDR3 runs 15 residues. In DNA form, the CDR3 reads TGCGCCAGCAGCTTTATCAGCGGGACTGACAATGAGCAGTTCTTC. Protein: CASSFISGTDNEQFF.

The V gene is TRBV28, the J gene TRBJ1-1; D may be TRBD1 (5 bases). This CDR3 is 14 amino acids long. Germline V gene sequence: CDR1 MDHEN, CDR2 SYDVKM. Trimming left V 4 bases short and J 4 bases short, with 13 bases between. The CDR3 region has the DNA TGTGCCAGCAGTTCCATCAGGGAGGTCACTGAAGCTTTCTTT. It translates to CASSSIREVTEAFF.

The chain carries TRBV9 and TRBJ1-2; no firm D call. CDR1 and CDR2 (germline): SGDLS, YYNGEE. V lost 3 bases to trimming and J lost 5 bases, with 11 bases between them. The CDR3 length is 13 residues. The CDR3 region has the DNA TGTGCCAGCAGCGCGCGGAGCTTTTATGGCTACACCTTC. Amino acid sequence: CASSARSFYGYTF.

This clone was seen more than once but under ten times. This rearrangement joins TRBV29-1 to TRBJ1-1; maybe TRBD1 (5 bases). The V gene's germline CDR1 is SQVTM and CDR2 ANQGSEA. V lost 2 bases to trimming and J lost 6 bases, with 10 bases between them. CDR3 length: 12 residues. This chain's CDR3 is CSVETSGPEAFF. For the CDR3, the DNA is TGCAGCGTTGAAACGTCAGGGCCTGAAGCTTTCTTT.

This chain connects TRBV7-2 to TRBJ1-2, with TRBD1 as a possible D gene (5 bases). CDR1 is SGHTA and CDR2 is FQGNSA in the germline V gene. CDR3 size: 12 residues. V was pared by 5 bases and J by 8 bases, with 12 bases between. Written as DNA, the CDR3 is TGTGCCAGCAGCCCCGCCGGGGGGGGCTACACCTTC. It is translated as CASSPAGGGYTF.

The chain has TRBV25-1 and TRBJ2-7, with TRBD2 matching 11 bases. CDR1 is MGHDK and CDR2 is SYGVNS in the germline V gene. With V trimmed by 6 bases and J by 5 bases, 9 bases remained unmatched. The CDR3 loop spans 15 amino acids. For the CDR3, the DNA is TGTGCCAGCAGCCCCCAACTAGCGGGAGTAGACGAGCAGTACTTC. Protein sequence: CASSPQLAGVDEQYF.

This clone has a single count. This chain's CDR3 is CASSPSMLANTGELFF. CDR3 bases: TGTGCCAGCAGTCCCTCTATGCTAGCAAACACCGGGGAGCTGTTTTTT. V is TRBV14 and J is TRBJ2-2; D might be TRBD2 (5 bases). The length of the CDR3 is 16 residues. Germline values: CDR1 SGHDN, CDR2 FVKESK. Trimming took 6 bases from V and 2 from J, leaving 16 bases between them.

V and J are TRBV7-2 and TRBJ1-5; TRBD1 matches at 8 bases. Germline V gene sequence: CDR1 SGHTA, CDR2 FQGNSA. Germline trimming cut 5 bases from V and 7 bases from J; bases unmatched to any gene: 7. The CDR3 length is 14 residues. CDR3: CASSPGTGGQPQHF. The CDR3 region has the DNA TGTGCCAGCAGCCCCGGGACAGGCGGGCAGCCCCAGCATTTT.

In its sample, this clone was seen once. V and J are TRBV7-9 and TRBJ1-4; 9 nucleotides align to TRBD1. CDR1 is SEHNR and CDR2 is FQNEAQ in the germline V gene (reference sequence). This CDR3 contains 14 residues. The J segment lost 10 bases and the V segment lost 8 bases, leaving 11 bases of the junction unmatched. The CDR3 loop reads CASRAEGTGRKLFF. Written as DNA, the CDR3 is TGTGCCAGCCGGGCAGAGGGGACAGGGCGAAAACTGTTTTTT.